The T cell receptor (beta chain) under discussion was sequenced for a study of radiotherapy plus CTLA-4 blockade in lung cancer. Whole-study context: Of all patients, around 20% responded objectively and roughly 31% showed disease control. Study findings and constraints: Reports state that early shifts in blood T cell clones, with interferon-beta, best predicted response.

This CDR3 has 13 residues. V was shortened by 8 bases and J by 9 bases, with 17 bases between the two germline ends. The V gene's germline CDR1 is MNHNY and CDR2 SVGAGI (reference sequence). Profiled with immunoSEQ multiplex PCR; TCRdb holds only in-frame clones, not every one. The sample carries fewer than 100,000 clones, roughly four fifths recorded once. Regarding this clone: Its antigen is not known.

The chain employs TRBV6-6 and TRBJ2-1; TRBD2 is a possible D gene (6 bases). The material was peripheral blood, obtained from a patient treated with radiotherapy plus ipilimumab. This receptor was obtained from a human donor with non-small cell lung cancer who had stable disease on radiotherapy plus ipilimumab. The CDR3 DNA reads TGTGCCAGCCAAACCGGGGAGGCCATTGAGCAGTTCTTC. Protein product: CASQTGEAIEQFF.